This T cell receptor (beta chain) was documented in a study of blood T cell repertoires in COVID-19. Data came from immunoSEQ multiplex PCR; TCRdb stores just in-frame clones and leaves some out. The table lists around 120,000 clones, around 80% of them singletons. Trimming stripped 5 bases from V and 8 bases from J, with 15 bases between. In germline, CDR1 is SGHVS, CDR2 FQNEAQ. The CDR3 length is 13 residues. This clone was observed a handful of times. The TCR originated in a man between 65 and 85 years old with acute or convalescent COVID-19. The chain links TRBV7-8 to TRBJ1-2, with D possibly being TRBD1 (6 bases). The sequenced sample was peripheral blood. In DNA form, the CDR3 reads TGTGCCAGCAGCCTCCTGGGAGGGGGGGGCTACACCTTC. It encodes CASSLLGGGGYTF.